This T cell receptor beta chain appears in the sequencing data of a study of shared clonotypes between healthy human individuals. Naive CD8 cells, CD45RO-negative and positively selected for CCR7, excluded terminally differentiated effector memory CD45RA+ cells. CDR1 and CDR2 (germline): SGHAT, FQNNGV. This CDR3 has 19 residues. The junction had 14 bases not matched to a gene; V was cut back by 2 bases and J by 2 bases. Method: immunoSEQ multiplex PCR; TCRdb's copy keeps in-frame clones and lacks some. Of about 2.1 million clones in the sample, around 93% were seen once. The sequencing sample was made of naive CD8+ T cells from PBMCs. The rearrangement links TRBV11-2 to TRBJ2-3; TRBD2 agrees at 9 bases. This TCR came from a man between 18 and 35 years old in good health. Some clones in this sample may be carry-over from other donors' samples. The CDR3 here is CASSLSPRGREGVTDTQYF. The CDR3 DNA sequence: TGTGCCAGCAGCTTATCTCCCCGGGGGCGGGAGGGGGTCACAGATACGCAGTATTTT.